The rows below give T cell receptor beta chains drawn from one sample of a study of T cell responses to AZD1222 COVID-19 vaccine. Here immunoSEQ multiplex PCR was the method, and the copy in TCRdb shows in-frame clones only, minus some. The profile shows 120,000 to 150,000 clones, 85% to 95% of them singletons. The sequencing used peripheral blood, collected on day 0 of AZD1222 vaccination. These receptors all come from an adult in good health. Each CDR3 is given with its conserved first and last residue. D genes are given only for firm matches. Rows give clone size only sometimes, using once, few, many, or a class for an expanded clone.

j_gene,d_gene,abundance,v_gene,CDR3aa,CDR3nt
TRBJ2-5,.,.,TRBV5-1,CASSPGGSDETQYF,TGCGCCAGCAGCCCAGGGGGGTCGGATGAGACCCAGTACTTC
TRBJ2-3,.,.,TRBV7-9,CASSLEASGVNTQYF,TGTGCCAGCAGCTTAGAGGCCTCCGGGGTAAATACGCAGTATTTT
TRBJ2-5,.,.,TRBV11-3,CASSLGGGETQYF,TGTGCCAGCAGCTTAGGCGGAGGGGAGACCCAGTACTTC
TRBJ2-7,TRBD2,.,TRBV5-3,CASGRWEGSYEQYF,TGTGCCAGCGGGCGGTGGGAGGGCTCCTACGAGCAGTACTTC
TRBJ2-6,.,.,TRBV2,CASRGPSGANVLTF,TGTGCCAGCAGGGGGCCCTCTGGGGCCAACGTCCTGACTTTC
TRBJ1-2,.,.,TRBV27,CASSAGDGYTF,TGTGCCAGCAGCGCGGGGGATGGCTACACCTTC
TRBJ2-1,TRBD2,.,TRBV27,CASSSQRGGRNEQFF,TGTGCCAGCAGTTCCCAGCGGGGGGGTCGGAATGAGCAGTTCTTC
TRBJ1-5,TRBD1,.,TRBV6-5,CASSGDRGLNQPQHF,TGTGCCAGCAGCGGAGACAGGGGGCTTAATCAGCCCCAGCATTTT
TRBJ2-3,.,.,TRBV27,CASSLRSFRTDTQYF,TGTGCCAGCAGTTTACGTTCTTTTCGAACAGATACGCAGTATTTT
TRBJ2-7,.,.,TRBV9,CASSVVPGAGYEQYF,TGTGCCAGCAGCGTAGTCCCGGGGGCAGGCTACGAGCAGTACTTC
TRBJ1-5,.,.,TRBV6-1,CASSESDQPQHF,TGTGCCAGCAGTGAAAGTGATCAGCCCCAGCATTTT
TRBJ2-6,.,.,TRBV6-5,CASSYGGSSGANVLTF,TGTGCCAGCAGTTATGGGGGGAGCTCTGGGGCCAACGTCCTGACTTTC
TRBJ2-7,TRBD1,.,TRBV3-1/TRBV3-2,CASSPGQGSYEQYF,TGTGCCAGCAGCCCCGGACAGGGATCCTACGAGCAGTACTTC
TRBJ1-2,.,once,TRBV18,CASSQGEGYGYTF,TGTGCCAGCTCACAGGGCGAGGGTTATGGCTACACCTTC
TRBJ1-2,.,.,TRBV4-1,CASSQDAGGYTF,TGCGCCAGCAGCCAAGATGCGGGCGGCTACACCTTC
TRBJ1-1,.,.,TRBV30,CAWSVGTSNTEAFF,TGTGCCTGGAGTGTAGGGACATCGAACACTGAAGCTTTCTTT
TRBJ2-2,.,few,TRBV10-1,CASSGTMNTGELFF,TGCGCCAGCAGTGGGACAATGAACACCGGGGAGCTGTTTTTT
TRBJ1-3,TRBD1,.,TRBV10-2,CASSGTGQGSGNTIYF,TGCGCCAGCAGTGGGACGGGACAGGGGTCTGGAAACACCATATATTTT
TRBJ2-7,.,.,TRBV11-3,CASSLGDYEQYF,TGTGCCAGCAGCTTAGGAGACTACGAGCAGTACTTC
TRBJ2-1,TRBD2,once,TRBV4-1,CASSFRTSGGYNEQFF,TGCGCCAGCAGCTTCCGCACTAGCGGGGGGTACAATGAGCAGTTCTTC
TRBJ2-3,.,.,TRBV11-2,CASSQAQWSPAADTQYF,TGTGCCAGCAGCCAAGCCCAGTGGAGCCCTGCAGCAGATACGCAGTATTTT
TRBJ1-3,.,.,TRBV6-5,CASSYTRRSSGNTIYF,TGTGCCAGCAGTTACACCCGAAGGAGCTCTGGAAACACCATATATTTT
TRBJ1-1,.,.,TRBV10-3,CASASGLTVNTEAFF,TGTGCCAGCGCATCGGGACTTACCGTGAACACTGAAGCTTTCTTT
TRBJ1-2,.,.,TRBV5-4,CASSSQVLGGYGYTF,TGTGCCAGCAGCTCACAGGTCCTCGGGGGGTATGGCTACACCTTC
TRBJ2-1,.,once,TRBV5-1,CASSLENFSNEQFF,TGCGCCAGCAGCTTGGAAAACTTTTCGAATGAGCAGTTCTTC
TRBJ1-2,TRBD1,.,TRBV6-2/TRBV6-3,CASSYSPFGQGAFYGYTF,TGTGCCAGCAGTTACTCACCGTTTGGACAGGGGGCTTTCTATGGCTACACCTTC
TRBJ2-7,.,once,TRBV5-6,CASSWQTSSYEQYF,TGTGCCAGCAGCTGGCAGACGAGCTCCTACGAGCAGTACTTC
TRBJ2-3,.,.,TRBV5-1,CASSLERTSTDTQYF,TGCGCCAGCAGCTTGGAACGAACTAGCACAGATACGCAGTATTTT
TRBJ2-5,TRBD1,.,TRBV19,CASRDRGETQYF,TGTGCCAGTAGGGACAGGGGAGAGACCCAGTACTTC
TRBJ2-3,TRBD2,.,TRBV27,CASSRPLAGDRDTQYF,TGTGCCAGCAGCCGCCCACTAGCGGGAGATCGGGATACGCAGTATTTT
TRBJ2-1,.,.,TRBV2,CARTPDYNEQFF,TGTGCCAGGACCCCTGACTACAATGAGCAGTTCTTC
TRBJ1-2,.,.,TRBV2,CASSESPGAWGGYTF,TGTGCCAGCAGCGAAAGTCCGGGAGCTTGGGGTGGCTACACCTTC
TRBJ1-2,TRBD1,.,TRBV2,CASRPTGTYGYTF,TGTGCCAGCAGACCGACAGGGACCTATGGCTACACCTTC
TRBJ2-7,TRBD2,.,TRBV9,CASSPNIAGAIYEQYF,TGTGCCAGCAGCCCGAACATAGCGGGGGCAATCTACGAGCAGTACTTC
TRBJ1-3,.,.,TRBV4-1,CASSQGREGGNTIYF,TGCGCCAGCAGCCAAGGCAGGGAAGGTGGAAACACCATATATTTT
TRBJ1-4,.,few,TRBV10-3,CAISESGTEFNEKLFF,TGTGCCATCAGTGAGTCGGGAACAGAGTTTAATGAAAAACTGTTTTTT
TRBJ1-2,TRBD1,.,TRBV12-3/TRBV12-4,CASSRQGSGGYTF,TGTGCCAGCAGTCGACAGGGCTCGGGTGGCTACACCTTC
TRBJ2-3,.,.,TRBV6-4,CASSVTPGYRTDTQYF,TGTGCCAGCAGTGTTACCCCGGGCTATAGGACAGATACGCAGTATTTT
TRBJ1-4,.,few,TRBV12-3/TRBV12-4,CASSLKGSEKLFF,TGTGCCAGCAGTTTAAAGGGTAGTGAAAAACTGTTTTTT
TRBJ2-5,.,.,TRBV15,CATSRDGLETQYF,TGTGCCACCAGCAGAGATGGCTTGGAGACCCAGTACTTC
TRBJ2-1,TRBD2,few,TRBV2,CASRFAGGSYNEQFF,TGTGCCAGCAGGTTCGCGGGGGGCTCCTACAATGAGCAGTTCTTC